This is a list of T cell receptor beta chains from one sample in a study of T-cell reconstitution after alpha-beta-depleted transplantation in children. TCRdb used MiXCR to reprocess the PCR reads, holding one entry per CDR3 protein. The sample lists approximately 400,000 distinct CDR3 sequences, under 13% occurring once. Specimen: PBMCs from the stem cell graft donor, collected from the stem cell graft. The receptors originated from a human donor who donated a stem cell graft to a child with acute myeloid leukemia. Both conserved end residues are part of each CDR3.

>15|TRBV12-3/TRBV12-4
CASRPSGGIGGELFF
>15|TRBV5-5
CASSLVPAGTDTQYF
>15|TRBV7-2
CASSLAGGLYNEQFF
>14|TRBV4-1
CASSHNPHSDGYTF
>15|TRBV9
CASSPGGGRYTEAFF
>11|TRBV7-2
CASSLTHEQFF
>15|TRBV12-3/TRBV12-4
CASSTNFGANQPQHF
>15|TRBV5-1
CASSFRGRNTDTQYF
>16|TRBV20-1
CSARDPLDYEYNEQFF
>14|TRBV12-3/TRBV12-4
CASSRTSGGTTQYF
>10|TRBV29-1
CSVGASQQFF
>16|TRBV18
CASSLEPASGGFTQYF
>14|TRBV4-3
CASSPEGLFDEQYF
>16|TRBV29-1
CSVEDPGLAGGNEQFF
>12|TRBV28
CASSFEDNEQFF
>15|TRBV29-1
CSVAGQGDGANVLTF
>14|TRBV9
CASSKQGADTEAFF
>17|TRBV7-3
CASSLSVLAGNTGELFF
>15|TRBV10-3
CAIRGDRSPPGELFF
>13|TRBV12-3/TRBV12-4
CASSSERTVGDFF
>14|TRBV9
CASSVGTSRYEQFF
>16|TRBV29-1
CSVEDQGTRSSYEQYF
>16|TRBV6-5
CASSSAHRAGDSPLHF
>14|TRBV6-5
CASSFPGTDTEAFF
>14|TRBV7-2
CASSLAGPVNEQFF
>16|TRBV21-1
CASSWWKDTTTDTQYF
>14|TRBV5-1
CASSLRGSYNEQFF
>15|TRBV10-3
CAISTGLRGSGPLHF
>14|TRBV20-1
CSARGTSASETQYF
>15|TRBV5-1
CASSLVAGGYQPQHF
>13|TRBV29-1
CSVSFYTNTEAFF
>15|TRBV10-3
CAISDSGAGGTEAFF
>16|TRBV4-1
CASSQDRSDYIYGYTF
>11|TRBV19
CASSDRAEAFF
>17|TRBV12-3/TRBV12-4
CASSLGLAGGGSYEQYF
>13|TRBV29-1
CSVDLAGGYEQYF
>15|TRBV6-2/TRBV6-3
CASRKDAPGWETQYF
>11|TRBV30
CAWSNADTQYF
>13|TRBV5-1
CASRRQGGNEQFF
>17|TRBV5-1
CASSLVSRDRGNYGYTF
>13|TRBV12-3/TRBV12-4
CASSLFGTGELFF
>15|TRBV9
CASGGWDSSYNEQFF
>15|TRBV5-1
CASSTDLGPQETQYF
>17|TRBV7-9
CASSLTSDSRYTGELFF